The present T cell receptor beta chain was sequenced within a study of T-cell reconstitution after alpha-beta-depleted transplantation in children. Study-wide findings and caveats: At day 60, the high TCRbeta diversity found in some patients originated from recipient T cells and thymic progenitors that had survived.

This clonotype has just a few counts. The antigen is unknown. The V gene's germline CDR1 is KGHSH and CDR2 LQKENI. The CDR3 spans 15 residues. V shed 3 bases and J 4 bases; nucleotides not matched to a gene: 8. As it was prepared, the TCRbeta library received unique molecular identifiers. A single record per CDR3 protein comes from TCRdb applying MiXCR to the PCR reads. The data hold about 640,000 distinct CDR3 sequences, with 10% to 15% observed a single time. This specimen was PBMCs, mostly from graft donor cells, taken 360 days after TCRalphabeta/CD19-depleted stem cell transplant. This chain uses TRBV18 with TRBJ2-7; TRBD2 matches at 8 bases. The clonotype originates from a male patient between 5 and 17 years old who had a stem cell transplant for acute myeloid leukemia, so the T cells may come from the graft donor. CDR3 loop: CASSPQSGSRYEQYF. The CDR3 nucleotides read TGTGCCAGCTCACCCCAAAGCGGGAGTCGATACGAGCAGTACTTC.